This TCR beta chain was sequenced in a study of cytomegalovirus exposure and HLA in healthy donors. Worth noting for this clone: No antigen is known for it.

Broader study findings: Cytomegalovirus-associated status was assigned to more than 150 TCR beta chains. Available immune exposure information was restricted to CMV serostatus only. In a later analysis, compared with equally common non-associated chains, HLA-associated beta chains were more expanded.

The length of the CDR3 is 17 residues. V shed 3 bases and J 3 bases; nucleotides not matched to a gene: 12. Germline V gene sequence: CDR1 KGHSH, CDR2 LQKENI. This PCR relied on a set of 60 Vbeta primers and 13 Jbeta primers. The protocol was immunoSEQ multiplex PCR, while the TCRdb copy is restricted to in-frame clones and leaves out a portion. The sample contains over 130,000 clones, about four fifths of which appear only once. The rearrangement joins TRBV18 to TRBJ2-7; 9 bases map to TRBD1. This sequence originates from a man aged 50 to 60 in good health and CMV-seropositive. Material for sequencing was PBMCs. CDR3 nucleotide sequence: TGTGCCAGCTCACCGCCTCTAAAAGACAGGGGGGTCTACGAGCAGTACTTC. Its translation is CASSPPLKDRGVYEQYF.